This entry is about one T cell receptor beta chain. Antigen unknown. Everyone who donated was a healthy bone marrow donor. The PCR used 60 Vbeta and 13 Jbeta primers. Sequencing was performed with immunoSEQ multiplex PCR; in TCRdb, only in-frame clones are kept and a portion is missing. Among 110,000 to 150,000 clones listed, about 85% were seen once. The data stem from a study of cytomegalovirus exposure and HLA in healthy donors. At the level of the study: A prior study identified 110 million or so unique TCR beta sequences from about 179 million T cells.

Per the germline V gene, CDR1 is MDHEN and CDR2 is SYDVKM. This CDR3 has 17 residues. V dropped 5 bases and J dropped 7; count of bases not matched to a gene: 14. Whole-study results and caveats: Later analysis identified a missense DCLRE1C variant that was linked to TCR beta V- and J-gene trimming. Analysis performed later found more than 15,000 TCR beta sequences associated with HLA alleles at 0.05 false discovery rate.

The chain uses TRBV28 and TRBJ1-6; TRBD1 aligns across 7 bases. The clonotype was recovered from a female donor in good health and CMV-seronegative. Material: PBMCs. The CDR3 DNA is TGTGCCAGCAGTCCCGCCTACGGACAGGTGCTAAATTCACCCCTCCACTTT. Protein: CASSPAYGQVLNSPLHF.